These 19 T cell receptor beta chains share one sample of origin, sequenced in a study of technical replicates of blood from a few donors. The assay was immunoSEQ multiplex PCR, and TCRdb's table has in-frame clones only and misses some. This sample has about 58,000 clones, with 90% to 95% found just once. The specimen was PBMCs. The receptors shown here come from a human donor in good health. Some clones in this sample may be carry-over from other donors' samples.

The DNA of the CDR3 is TGTGCCAGCAGCGTATCCGGGTATGGTGGGGAGACCCAGTACTTC. This translates into CASSVSGYGGETQYF. The rearrangement uses TRBV9 and TRBJ2-5; D is undetermined. Germline CDR1 reads SGDLS; CDR2 reads YYNGEE. This CDR3 spans 15 amino acids. Trimming took off 1 base at V and 5 bases at J, with 15 bases between the two ends.

This clone was detected only a few times. The gene calls are TRBV2 and TRBJ2-7; TRBD2 is a possible D gene (6 bases). This CDR3 spans 12 amino acids. Trimming left V 6 bases short and J 4 bases short, with 10 bases between. CDR1 is SNHLY, CDR2 FYNNEI, per germline. The CDR3 sequence: CASSQTSYEQYF. CDR3 DNA: TGTGCCAGCAGCCAGACTAGTTACGAGCAGTACTTC.

The chain couples TRBV7-8 to TRBJ2-7, with 9 nucleotides matching TRBD1. The CDR3 runs to 16 residues. Trimming at V came to 4 bases and at J to 0 bases, leaving 7 bases not matched to a gene. The germline V gene encodes CDR1 SGHVS and CDR2 FQNEAQ. CDR3 nucleotide sequence: TGTGCCAGCAGCTCTCGCGGGACAGGGTTCTCCTACGAGCAGTACTTC. This encodes CASSSRGTGFSYEQYF.

The V gene is TRBV6-5, the J gene TRBJ2-2; possibly TRBD2 for D (5 bases). V lost 6 bases and J 5 bases, leaving 16 bases between the germline ends. CDR1 and CDR2 from the germline V gene are MNHEY and SVGAGI. The CDR3 is 15 residues long. The CDR3 region is CASSQTIVRTGELFF. The CDR3 DNA reads TGTGCCAGCAGCCAGACTATAGTACGGACCGGGGAGCTGTTTTTT.

The V and J genes are TRBV9 and TRBJ2-1; the D gene is possibly TRBD1 (6 bases). CDR3 length: 15 residues. Germline assignment: CDR1 SGDLS and CDR2 YYNGEE. Trimming removed 2 bases at V and 9 bases at J, with 18 bases between. The CDR3 bases are TGTGCCAGCAGCGTCCTCGACAGGATAGGGAGTGAGCAGTTCTTC. It yields the protein CASSVLDRIGSEQFF.

This clone appeared once. Written as DNA, the CDR3 is TGTGCCTGGAGTGTAGACCGGGGGTATGGAAACACCATATATTTT. Translating gives CAWSVDRGYGNTIYF. The chain links TRBV30 to TRBJ1-3, with D possibly being TRBD1 (5 bases). CDR1 and CDR2 from the germline V gene are GTSNPN and SVGIG (reference sequence). With 0 bases removed from V and 3 bases from J, the gap between germline ends came to 12 bases. The CDR3 extends over 15 amino acids.

DNA of the CDR3: TGTGCCAGCAGCTTAGTAGTTCACTACGAGCAGTACTTC. Its translation: CASSLVVHYEQYF. The rearrangement joins TRBV7-2 to TRBJ2-7; no reliable D call. Germline V gene lookup returns CDR1 SGHTA and CDR2 FQGNSA. The CDR3 runs to 13 residues. Trimming took off 1 base at V and 3 bases at J, with 7 bases between the two ends.

The rearrangement uses TRBV30 and TRBJ1-1; D is perhaps TRBD1 (5 bases). Germline values: CDR1 GTSNPN, CDR2 SVGIG (reference sequence). The CDR3 is made up of 11 amino acids. V lost 5 bases and J 6 bases, leaving 10 bases between the germline ends. The CDR3 protein is CAWGRGPEAFF. CDR3 DNA sequence: TGTGCCTGGGGTAGGGGCCCTGAAGCTTTCTTT.

The chain links TRBV7-2 to TRBJ1-2; 9 bases agree with TRBD1. The CDR3 sequence is 16 residues long. CDR1 and CDR2 from the germline V gene are SGHTA and FQGNSA. Trimming at V came to 5 bases and at J to 6 bases, leaving 13 bases not matched to a gene. The CDR3 DNA follows: TGTGCCAGCAGCCGTACGGGACAGGGCGTTTACAATGGCTACACCTTC. This gives the protein CASSRTGQGVYNGYTF. The full variable domain, its missing parts supplied by reference TRBV7-2 and TRBJ1-2, is GAGVSQSPSNKVTEKGKDVELRCDPISGHTALYWYRQSLGQGLEFLIYFQGNSAPDKSGLPSDRFSAERTGGSVSTLTIQRTQQEDSAVYLCASSRTGQGVYNGYTFGSGTRLTVV.

The chain combines TRBV4-1 with TRBJ2-7; tentatively, D is TRBD2 (5 bases). The CDR3 loop spans 15 amino acids. Per the germline V gene, CDR1 is MGHRA and CDR2 is YSYEKL. Trimming removed 4 bases at V and 1 base at J, with 14 bases between. DNA of the CDR3: TGCGCCAGCAGCCTCACTCCAGGAGGTTCCTACGAGCAGTACTTC. This encodes CASSLTPGGSYEQYF.

This rearrangement joins TRBV6-1 to TRBJ2-7; 7 bases align to TRBD1. The CDR3 has 15 residues. The junction had 14 bases not matched to a gene; V was cut back by 5 bases and J by 7 bases. Germline loops: CDR1 MNHNS, CDR2 SASEGT. The CDR3 sequence is CASSSDRVGSREQYF. The CDR3 nucleotides read TGTGCCAGCAGTTCCGACAGGGTAGGTTCGCGGGAGCAGTACTTC.

The chain recombines TRBV6-5 with TRBJ1-5; D is uncertain. This CDR3 comprises 14 residues. V gave up 0 bases and J gave up 7 bases, with 10 bases separating them. Germline-derived CDR1 and CDR2 are MNHEY and SVGAGI. CDR3 nucleotides: TGTGCCAGCAGTTACTCCGGGTCGCGGCAGCCCCAGCATTTT. Translating it yields CASSYSGSRQPQHF.

The rearrangement joins TRBV5-4 to TRBJ2-2; D possibly corresponds to TRBD2 (5 bases). Trimming took 1 base from V and 6 from J, leaving 13 bases between them. Germline-derived CDR1 and CDR2 are SGHNT and YYREEE (reference sequence). CDR3 length equals 15 residues. CDR3 protein: CASSLLVGVSGELFF. CDR3 DNA sequence: TGTGCCAGCAGCTTGCTGGTGGGAGTATCCGGGGAGCTGTTTTTT.

This chain links TRBV9 with TRBJ2-2; weak D call: TRBD1 (5 bases). The CDR3 runs to 15 residues. The germline V and J ends were trimmed by 4 bases and 7 bases, with 17 bases remaining between them. The germline V gene has CDR1 SGDLS and CDR2 YYNGEE. CDR3 in DNA: TGTGCCAGCAGCTCCCATGGCAGGGATGGCGGGGAGCTGTTTTTT. Protein product: CASSSHGRDGGELFF. The full variable domain, rest sourced from reference TRBV9 and TRBJ2-2, is DSGVTQTPKHLITATGQRVTLRCSPRSGDLSVYWYQQSLDQGLQFLIQYYNGEERAKGNILERFSAQQFPDLHSELNLSSLELGDSALYFCASSSHGRDGGELFFGEGSRLTVL.

The chain recombines TRBV5-1 with TRBJ2-7; D may be TRBD1 (6 bases). The V end lost 4 bases, the J end lost 4 bases, and 15 bases lay between the germline ends. In germline, CDR1 is SGHRS, CDR2 YFSETQ. This CDR3 is built from 14 residues. CDR3 loop: CASSRLQGQYEQYF. CDR3 DNA: TGCGCCAGCAGCCGACTCCAGGGGCAGTACGAGCAGTACTTC. Full variable domain (outside the CDR3, taken from reference TRBV5-1 and TRBJ2-7): KAGVTQTPRYLIKTRGQQVTLSCSPISGHRSVSWYQQTPGQGLQFLFEYFSETQRNKGNFPGRFSGRQFSNSRSEMNVSTLELGDSALYLCASSRLQGQYEQYFGPGTRLTVT.

The chain uses TRBV6-5 and TRBJ1-2; D is unresolved. The length of the CDR3 is 13 residues. V was pared by 5 bases and J by 8 bases, with 15 bases between. Germline V gene sequence: CDR1 MNHEY, CDR2 SVGAGI. The CDR3, as DNA: TGTGCCAGCAGTCCCGAGGGCCGGCGGGGCTACACCTTC. Translating it yields CASSPEGRRGYTF.

The chain links TRBV7-9 to TRBJ2-5, with a possible D match to TRBD2 (6 bases). The germline V and J ends were trimmed by 4 bases and 4 bases, with 10 bases remaining between them. CDR1 is SEHNR and CDR2 is FQNEAQ in the germline V gene (reference sequence). The CDR3 length is 13 residues. The CDR3 loop reads CASSSSEGETQYF. DNA of the CDR3: TGTGCCAGCAGCTCATCGGAGGGAGAGACCCAGTACTTC.

V gene TRBV5-5 combines with J gene TRBJ2-7; 10 bases align to TRBD2. Trimming at V came to 4 bases and at J to 1 base, leaving 14 bases not matched to a gene. The CDR3 totals 18 residues. From germline, CDR1 is SGHKS and CDR2 YYEKEE (reference sequence). CDR3 sequence (DNA): TGTGCCAGCAGCCGCCTGGGAGCGGGAGGGCCGGAATCCTACGAGCAGTACTTC. It codes for CASSRLGAGGPESYEQYF.

V is TRBV29-1 and J is TRBJ2-7; 8 bases line up with TRBD1. V dropped 7 bases and J dropped 3; count of bases not matched to a gene: 5. The CDR3 is 12 amino acids. Germline CDR1 SQVTM, CDR2 ANQGSEA. Here the CDR3 DNA reads TGCAGCGCCGGACAGGGCAGCTACGAGCAGTACTTC. Its translation: CSAGQGSYEQYF.